These 4 T cell receptor beta chains were sequenced from one sample in a study of a mutant IDH1 vaccine in newly diagnosed glioma. Time point meaning: week 35, safety follow-up. Vaccine doses each comprised 300 ug of mutant IDH1 20-mer peptide, with topical imiquimod. Libraries were prepared by immunoSEQ multiplex PCR; TCRdb keeps only in-frame clonotypes and omits some of them. The sample lists around 44,000 clones; approximately 80% were seen once. Antigen specificity for these receptors is unknown. Material: PBMCs, obtained from a glioma patient whose treatment included an IDH1 peptide vaccine. These receptors all stem from a man aged 35 to 55 with glioma.

The table lists this clone with a count of one. The V call is TRBV7-9, the J call TRBJ1-4; D gene unclear. Germline CDR1 and CDR2: SEHNR and FQNEAQ (reference sequence). Deletions cut 2 bases from V and 5 bases from J, with 12 bases between. This CDR3 comprises 15 residues. Here the CDR3 reads CASSLMDLPNEKLFF. DNA of the CDR3: TGTGCCAGCAGCTTAATGGACCTCCCCAATGAAAAACTGTTTTTT.

The chain recombines TRBV5-1 with TRBJ1-2; D gene uncertain. The CDR3 runs 13 residues. Germline loops: CDR1 SGHRS, CDR2 YFSETQ. Deletions cut 6 bases from V and 7 bases from J, with 16 bases between. CDR3 region: CASKGEGWGGYTF. DNA of the CDR3: TGCGCCAGCAAAGGAGAGGGCTGGGGTGGCTACACCTTC.

In this sample, this clone turned up once. The rearrangement links TRBV6-5 to TRBJ2-1, with a tentative D call TRBD1 (5 bases). The germline V gene has CDR1 MNHEY and CDR2 SVGAGI. The CDR3 length is 15 residues. Between the trimmed V and J ends, which lost 0 bases and 0 bases, there was a span of 6 bases. This CDR3 reads CASSYSQGSYNEQFF. CDR3 DNA sequence: TGTGCCAGCAGTTACTCTCAGGGCTCCTACAATGAGCAGTTCTTC.

This clone was observed a few times. This chain uses TRBV18 with TRBJ2-5, with no clear D. V was pared by 3 bases and J by 5 bases, with 4 bases between. Looked up from germline, CDR1 is KGHSH and CDR2 is LQKENI. The CDR3 has 11 amino acids. The CDR3 nucleotides read TGTGCCAGCTCACCGGGGGAGACCCAGTACTTC. Its protein is CASSPGETQYF.